The 13 T cell receptor beta chains given below trace back to one sample, sequenced in a study of patients and donors after allogeneic stem cell transplantation. TCRdb reprocessed the RT-PCR reads via MiXCR and lists one record per CDR3 protein. This table holds over 150,000 distinct CDR3 sequences, roughly 30% found once. The sample consisted of blood, either unsorted or a sorted T cell fraction (not recorded which). The receptors were gathered from a human donor who was either an allogeneic HSCT recipient or a stem cell or donor lymphocyte infusion donor (not recorded which). It is not recorded whose cells these are; they may come from a transplant donor.

The chain uses TRBV20-1 and TRBJ2-3; 10 bases fit TRBD2. J gave up 5 bases and V 6 bases, and 11 bases lay outside the gene matches. The CDR3 length is 15 residues. The germline V gene encodes CDR1 DFQATT and CDR2 SNEGSKA (reference sequence). In DNA form, the CDR3 reads TGCAGTGCCAAGCCCGGACTAGCGGTAAAAGATACGCAGTATTTT. It translates to CSAKPGLAVKDTQYF.

This clonotype appeared a few times. The chain links TRBV7-2 to TRBJ2-2; the D is unclear. The CDR3 covers 14 residues. The germline gives CDR1 SGHTA, CDR2 FQGNSA. V lost 5 bases, J lost 5 bases, and 12 bases lay in between. The CDR3 region is CASSLQLITGELFF. The DNA of the CDR3 is TGTGCCAGCAGCCTCCAGCTGATAACCGGGGAGCTGTTTTTT. Drawing the rest from reference TRBV7-2 and TRBJ2-2, the complete variable domain is GAGVSQSPSNKVTEKGKDVELRCDPISGHTALYWYRQSLGQGLEFLIYFQGNSAPDKSGLPSDRFSAERTGGSVSTLTIQRTQQEDSAVYLCASSLQLITGELFFGEGSRLTVL.

The genes are TRBV12-3 or TRBV12-4 and TRBJ2-5; D possibly uses TRBD1 or TRBD2 (6 bases each). Between the trimmed V and J ends, which lost 10 bases and 4 bases, there was a span of 19 bases. The length of the CDR3 is 14 residues. The CDR3 coding sequence is TGTGCCACCCGAGGGGGGAGCAGCCGAGAGACCCAGTACTTC. Translating it yields CATRGGSSRETQYF.

The rearrangement links TRBV3-1 to TRBJ2-7; no clear D gene. Trimming cost V 4 bases and J 0 bases, with 10 bases left between them. The CDR3 has 14 residues. Germline lookup yields CDR1 LGHDT and CDR2 YNNKEL (reference sequence). CDR3 DNA: TGTGCCAGCAGCCCCCAACTTAGCTCCTACGAGCAGTACTTC. Protein product: CASSPQLSSYEQYF.

This rearrangement joins TRBV18 to TRBJ1-1, with 10 bases lining up with TRBD1. Germline CDR1 is KGHSH and CDR2 is LQKENI. The CDR3 has 13 residues. The J segment lost 11 bases and the V segment lost 3 bases, leaving 6 bases of the junction unmatched. Written as DNA, the CDR3 is TGTGCCAGCTCACCGGATGGACAGGGGGAGGCTTTCTTT. It encodes CASSPDGQGEAFF.

The chain links TRBV5-1 to TRBJ1-3; 7 nucleotides agree with TRBD1. Germline CDR1 reads SGHRS; CDR2 reads YFSETQ. J lost 4 bases, V lost 2 bases, and 3 bases had no gene match. This CDR3 contains 14 residues. The CDR3 loop is CASSFTGEGNTIYF. The CDR3 nucleotides are TGCGCCAGCAGCTTCACAGGGGAAGGAAACACCATATATTTT.

The gene calls are TRBV29-1 and TRBJ2-7; TRBD2 agrees at 7 bases. V was clipped by 7 bases and J by 6 bases; unmatched bases: 9. Per the germline V gene, CDR1 is SQVTM and CDR2 is ANQGSEA. The CDR3 spans 12 residues. The CDR3 protein is CSAGGGFGEQYF. The CDR3 coding sequence is TGCAGCGCTGGGGGGGGATTTGGCGAGCAGTACTTC.

This rearrangement joins TRBV14 to TRBJ2-7; D ambiguous. V lost 4 bases and J lost 3, with 10 bases in between. Per germline, CDR1 SGHDN and CDR2 FVKESK. The CDR3 extends over 13 amino acids. The CDR3 here is CASSPGWGYEQYF. CDR3 in DNA: TGTGCCAGCAGCCCCGGGTGGGGCTACGAGCAGTACTTC.

The chain recombines TRBV29-1 with TRBJ2-7; TRBD2 agrees at 12 bases. The germline V gene has CDR1 SQVTM and CDR2 ANQGSEA. The CDR3 covers 14 residues. The ends lost 6 bases at V and 1 base at J; junction bases unmatched: 4. CDR3 in DNA: TGCAGCGTCCTGGGACTAGCGGGTTCCTACGAGCAGTACTTC. Translated, it gives CSVLGLAGSYEQYF.

This clonotype has more than one count but fewer than ten. The V call is TRBV29-1, the J call TRBJ2-1; a possible D gene is TRBD2 (5 bases). The CDR3 covers 15 residues. The germline gives CDR1 SQVTM, CDR2 ANQGSEA. The germline V and J ends were trimmed by 1 base and 8 bases, with 18 bases remaining between them. CDR3 nucleotide sequence: TGCAGCGTTGAAGTGGAGGTAGAACTAATCGATGAGCAGTTCTTC. Its protein is CSVEVEVELIDEQFF.

The V gene is TRBV4-2, the J gene TRBJ2-7; 13 bases are shared with TRBD2. J gave up 1 base and V 1 base, and 10 bases lay outside the gene matches. CDR3 length: 19 residues. Germline values: CDR1 LGHNA, CDR2 YNFKEQ. CDR3 in DNA: TGTGCCAGCAGCCAAGGGCACCGGACTAGCGGGAGCTCTTCCTACGAGCAGTACTTC. This encodes CASSQGHRTSGSSSYEQYF.

The rearrangement links TRBV3-1 to TRBJ2-1; 10 positions match TRBD2. The CDR3 has 17 amino acids. V trimming: 4 bases; J trimming: 7 bases; junction bases outside the gene matches: 13. Germline CDR1 LGHDT, CDR2 YNNKEL (reference sequence). In DNA form, the CDR3 reads TGTGCCAGCAGCCCCGCACGGGGTAGCGGGAGGCAGAATGAGCAGTTCTTC. Translating it yields CASSPARGSGRQNEQFF.

The V call is TRBV6-5, the J call TRBJ2-3; D is perhaps TRBD1 or TRBD2 (5 bases each). V gave up 1 base and J gave up 4 bases, with 6 bases separating them. The CDR3 sequence is 13 residues long. Germline values: CDR1 MNHEY, CDR2 SVGAGI. The CDR3 sequence: CASSYWGSDTQYF. Here the CDR3 DNA reads TGTGCCAGCAGTTACTGGGGGTCAGATACGCAGTATTTT.